The 15 T cell receptor beta chains presented below share a single source sample, sequenced in a study of read filtering for tumor transcriptome and immune sequencing (dated by TCRdb to 2019 to 2021). Sequencing used an Illumina HiSeq 4000. TCR libraries were constructed from roughly 400 ng RNA using the Immunoverse kit, and molecular barcoded adaptors covering alpha/delta and beta/gamma chains were employed. The public reads were run again by TCRdb, first through fastp at Q25 and then through MiXCR, and only productive beta chains were kept. Identical CDR3 proteins give one entry, which carries the most common genes and DNA. Across this sample there are more than 100,000 distinct CDR3 sequences, with over 10% seen only once. Clones ranked in the top ten supply 8% to 9% of the sample. The specimen was a population of CD138-negative cells sorted from bone marrow. In the paper's terms, the cell subset or site label means: bone marrow mononuclear cells depleted of CD138+ plasma/myeloma cells by negative magnetic selection. The receptors shown here come from a donor at least 40 years old with multiple myeloma.

This rearrangement joins TRBV4-1 to TRBJ2-1, with TRBD1 matching over 8 bases. The last part of the DNA fits TRBJ2-7 better; the J call may be wrong. The CDR3 runs 15 residues. Per the germline V gene, CDR1 is MGHRA and CDR2 is YSYEKL. The CDR3 nucleotides are TGCGCCAGCAGCCAGGACAGGGTTTCCTACAATGAGCAGTACTTC. This codes for CASSQDRVSYNEQYF.

This clonotype was found many times. The chain joins TRBV5-1 to TRBJ2-7; unclear D gene. CDR1 SGHRS and CDR2 YFSETQ come from the germline V gene. Trimming stripped 0 bases from V and 5 bases from J, with 12 bases between. CDR3 size: 14 residues. The CDR3 here is CASSLEPVVDEQYF. The CDR3 coding sequence is TGCGCCAGCAGCTTGGAACCAGTGGTGGACGAGCAGTACTTC.

With regard to this clonotype: A much larger clone differs from this one at a single base, so this may be a read error. The rearrangement uses TRBV30 and TRBJ2-7, with TRBD1 identical over 8 bases. CDR1 is GTSNPN and CDR2 is SVGIG in the germline V gene (reference sequence). The length of the CDR3 is 12 residues. With V trimmed by 8 bases and J by 9 bases, 12 bases remained unmatched. The CDR3 spells CARDITGTGQYF. CDR3 in DNA: TGTGCCCGGGATATAACAGGGACAGGGCAGTACTTC. The variable domain in full, completed from reference TRBV30 and TRBJ2-7, reads SQTIHQWPATLVQPVGSPLSLECTVEGTSNPNLYWYRQAAGRGLQLLFYSVGIGQISSEVPQNLSASRPQDRQFILSSKKLLLSDSGFYLCARDITGTGQYFGPGTRLTVT.

This clonotype has ten or more counts. The DNA for the CDR3 is TGTGCCAGTAGAAAAGGACTAGCGGGAGGTTCCTACAATGAGCAGTTCTTC. It is translated as CASRKGLAGGSYNEQFF. The J gene is TRBJ2-1, the V gene TRBV19, with 14 bases lining up with TRBD2. The CDR3 consists of 17 residues. Germline assignment: CDR1 LNHDA and CDR2 SQIVND (reference sequence). J lost 1 base, V lost 6 bases, and 5 bases had no gene match. The full variable domain, with the rest looked up from reference TRBV19 and TRBJ2-1, is DGGITQSPKYLFRKEGQNVTLSCEQNLNHDAMYWYRQDPGQGLRLIYYSQIVNDFQKGDIAEGYSVSREKKESFPLTVTSAQKNPTAFYLCASRKGLAGGSYNEQFFGPGTRLTVL.

To note about this clonotype: A much bigger clone sits one base away, suggesting this may be a read error. The V call is TRBV6-5, the J call TRBJ1-1; D is ambiguous. There are 15 residues in the CDR3. V gave up 2 bases and J gave up 3 bases, with 13 bases separating them. Germline V CDR1 and CDR2: MNHEY, SVGAGI. The CDR3: CASSYDWELDTEAFF. DNA of the CDR3: TGTGCCAGCAGTTACGACTGGGAGTTGGACACTGAAGCTTTCTTT.

The rearrangement joins TRBV15 to TRBJ1-1, with D perhaps TRBD1 (6 bases). The CDR3 runs 14 residues. With 5 bases removed from V and 4 bases from J, the gap between germline ends came to 14 bases. Germline CDR1 reads LNHNV; CDR2 reads YYDKDF (reference sequence). In DNA, the CDR3 is TGTGCCACCAGCGCGGGATGGGGGCCCACTGAAGCTTTCTTT. This sequence encodes CATSAGWGPTEAFF.

The chain employs TRBV20-1 and TRBJ2-5; 9 nucleotides agree with TRBD2. Per the germline V gene, CDR1 is DFQATT and CDR2 is SNEGSKA (reference sequence). This CDR3 is built from 14 residues. V was clipped by 5 bases and J by 5 bases; unmatched bases: 9. The CDR3 nucleotides read TGCAGTGCTGAAGGGACTAGCCCATCCGAGACCCAGTACTTC. Encoded protein: CSAEGTSPSETQYF.

This clonotype was counted ten times or more. This chain uses TRBV11-2 with TRBJ1-1; the match to TRBD1 covers 7 bases. From germline, CDR1 is SGHAT and CDR2 FQNNGV. V shed 0 bases and J 5 bases; nucleotides not matched to a gene: 12. CDR3 length: 17 residues. The DNA for the CDR3 is TGTGCCAGCAGCTTAGATTGGGCAGGGGGTAGAGATACTGAAGCTTTCTTT. Its protein is CASSLDWAGGRDTEAFF.

This clonotype was seen repeatedly, ten times or more. The chain links TRBV29-1 to TRBJ1-1; TRBD1 agrees at 8 bases. Germline values: CDR1 SQVTM, CDR2 ANQGSEA. The CDR3 is 13 residues long. CDR3 region: CGGTGQMSTEAFF. For the CDR3, the DNA is TGCGGCGGGACAGGCCAAATGAGCACTGAAGCTTTCTTT.

The chain couples TRBV13 to TRBJ2-6, with 8 bases matching TRBD1. Germline CDR1 reads PRHDT; CDR2 reads FYEKMQ (reference sequence). V was pared by 10 bases and J by 0 bases, with 2 bases of the junction left unmatched. This CDR3 has 14 amino acids. CDR3 residues: CATGTGSGANVLTF. CDR3 DNA sequence: TGTGCCACCGGGACAGGCTCTGGGGCCAACGTCCTGACTTTC.

This clonotype was counted many times. The rearrangement links TRBV7-2 to TRBJ2-3, with 12 bases that match TRBD2. With 5 bases clipped from V and 5 bases from J, the junction kept 11 bases outside the gene matches. Germline assignment: CDR1 SGHTA and CDR2 FQGNSA. This CDR3 has 17 amino acids. The CDR3 nucleotides read TGTGCCAGCAGCCCCGGACTAGCGGGGAGGTCTGGAGATACGCAGTATTTT. It is translated as CASSPGLAGRSGDTQYF.

This clonotype was observed at least ten times. This chain joins TRBV30 and TRBJ1-2; a possible D gene is TRBD1 (6 bases). Trimming took 4 bases from V and 5 from J, leaving 14 bases between them. This CDR3 spans 13 amino acids. From germline, CDR1 is GTSNPN and CDR2 SVGIG (reference sequence). Here the CDR3 DNA reads TGTGCCTGGACTAAAGGGGGATCTTATGGCTACACCTTC. It is translated as CAWTKGGSYGYTF.

This clonotype was counted only a few times. This clone may be a read error of a much larger clone one base away. The CDR3 ends on some other residue instead of the conserved phenylalanine or tryptophan, so this is likely a read error. The rearrangement joins TRBV29-1 to TRBJ2-5; 8 nucleotides match TRBD1. J lost 4 bases, V lost 5 bases, and 6 bases had no gene match. CDR3 length: 13 residues. Germline CDR1 reads SQVTM; CDR2 reads ANQGSEA. The CDR3 reads CSVLTGDGETQYL. The CDR3 bases are TGCAGCGTTTTGACAGGGGATGGAGAGACCCAGTACCTC.

This clonotype was seen many times. The chain couples TRBV29-1 to TRBJ2-5, with 11 bases identical to TRBD2. J lost 5 bases, V lost 8 bases, and 13 bases had no gene match. Looked up from germline, CDR1 is SQVTM and CDR2 is ANQGSEA. The CDR3 runs to 15 residues. The CDR3 coding sequence is TGCAGCCCCACTAGCGGGAGTGGAACGGTTGAGACCCAGTACTTC. Encoded protein: CSPTSGSGTVETQYF. Full variable domain (missing parts from reference TRBV29-1 and TRBJ2-5): SAVISQKPSRDICQRGTSLTIQCQVDSQVTMMFWYRQQPGQSLTLIATANQGSEATYESGFVIDKFPISRPNLTFSTLTVSNMSPEDSSIYLCSPTSGSGTVETQYFGPGTRLLVL.

This clonotype was recorded a few times. The chain employs TRBV30 and TRBJ1-2; 8 bases map to TRBD1. V was clipped by 4 bases and J by 8 bases; unmatched bases: 3. Germline loops: CDR1 GTSNPN, CDR2 SVGIG (reference sequence). This CDR3 region has 11 residues. The CDR3 reads CAWNRGIGYTF. The DNA for the CDR3 is TGTGCCTGGAACAGGGGGATAGGCTACACCTTC.